These T cell receptor beta chains were read from a single sample in a study of human T cells and chemical hapten exposure. One entry per CDR3 protein results from TCRdb running MiXCR on the RACE reads. Here the sample spans 110,000 to 150,000 distinct CDR3 sequences, approximately 10% being singletons. This specimen was whole blood, taken in connection with sensitization to the hapten diphenylcyclopropenone (DPC). Receptors were obtained from a woman between 50 and 59 years old with alopecia areata. Some clones in this sample may be carry-over from other donors' samples. Each CDR3 is given with its conserved first and last residue. The order of the fields is J gene, D gene, V gene, clone size, CDR3 DNA, CDR3 protein. D genes are given only for firm matches. Size tells how often a clone was seen (once, few, many) or the class of an expanded clone, and some rows leave it out.

TRBJ2-5 | NA | TRBV5-6 | NA | TGTGCCAGCAGCTTGGGGCCTCCTCGAGAGACCCAGTACTTC | CASSLGPPRETQYF
TRBJ2-3 | TRBD2 | TRBV30 | few | TGTGCCTGGAATAGAGCGGGGGCCACAGATACGCAGTATTTT | CAWNRAGATDTQYF
TRBJ2-7 | TRBD1 | TRBV20-1 | NA | TGCAGTGCTAGTCGACAGGGCCCCTACGAGCAGTACTTC | CSASRQGPYEQYF
TRBJ1-6 | NA | TRBV7-2 | few | TGTGCCAGCAGCCCACCCGGACAGCGCTATTCACCCCTCCACTTT | CASSPPGQRYSPLHF
TRBJ1-4 | TRBD1 | TRBV3-1 | NA | TGTGCCAGCGGACAGGGGGCTAATGAAAAACTGTTTTTT | CASGQGANEKLFF
TRBJ2-7 | TRBD1 | TRBV3-1 | many | TGTGCCAGCAGCGGCCGGGACAGGGGGCTTGAGCAGTACTTC | CASSGRDRGLEQYF
TRBJ2-1 | TRBD2 | TRBV11-2 | few | TGTGCCAGCAGTCTCGGGACTAGAGGCAATGAGCAGTTCTTC | CASSLGTRGNEQFF
TRBJ2-1 | TRBD1 | TRBV5-1 | many | TGCGCCAGCAGCTCGGGACAGTACATCAATGAGCAGTTCTTC | CASSSGQYINEQFF
TRBJ2-2 | TRBD1 | TRBV5-6 | NA | TGTGCCAGCAGCTTGAAAGGGACAGGGCGTCGCGGGGAGCTGTTTTTT | CASSLKGTGRRGELFF
TRBJ2-3 | TRBD2 | TRBV5-1 | few | TGCGCCAGCAGTCCGACTAGCGGGAGCGCAGATACGCAGTATTTT | CASSPTSGSADTQYF
TRBJ2-5 | NA | TRBV24-1 | few | TGTGCCACCAGTGATTTAACGGAGACCCAGTACTTC | CATSDLTETQYF
TRBJ2-1 | NA | TRBV28 | NA | TGTGCCAGCAGACTGCCCCTAGGCGGCAATGAGCAGTTCTTC | CASRLPLGGNEQFF
TRBJ2-1 | NA | TRBV12-3/TRBV12-4 | few | TGTGCCAGCAGTACCCACGAGCGAGCTTCCTACAATGAGCAGTTCTTC | CASSTHERASYNEQFF
TRBJ2-2 | NA | TRBV5-6 | many | TGTGCCAGCAGCTTGTCCCCTGGAATCACCGGGGAGCTGTTTTTT | CASSLSPGITGELFF
TRBJ2-1 | NA | TRBV30 | many | TGTGCCTGGAGTACCACCCGCGGGATCAGATATGAGCAGTTCTTC | CAWSTTRGIRYEQFF
TRBJ2-3 | NA | TRBV5-8 | many | TGTGCCAGCAGCTTAGTTACAGATACGCAGTATTTT | CASSLVTDTQYF
TRBJ2-1 | NA | TRBV6-1 | NA | TGTGCCATCCTGGGATGGGCCAATGAGCAGTTCTTC | CAILGWANEQFF
TRBJ2-2 | TRBD2 | TRBV5-1 | many | TGCGCCAGCAGCCCGGGACTAGCGGGAGCCCCGAACACCGGGGAGCTGTTTTTT | CASSPGLAGAPNTGELFF
TRBJ2-7 | TRBD1 | TRBV11-3 | few | TGTGCCAGCAGGTCGGGACAGTCCGCCTACGAGCAGTACTTC | CASRSGQSAYEQYF
TRBJ1-4 | NA | TRBV11-3 | few | TGTGCCAGCAGCTTAAAACGGGCCGACGGGAGCGAAAAACTGTTTTTT | CASSLKRADGSEKLFF
TRBJ2-5 | NA | TRBV28 | NA | TGTGCCAGCAGGCTAACAGGGTCAGGGACCCAGTACTTC | CASRLTGSGTQYF
TRBJ1-1 | NA | TRBV12-3/TRBV12-4 | few | TGTGCCAGCAGTTTAACGGGAGGATCGGGCACTGAAGCTTTCTTT | CASSLTGGSGTEAFF
TRBJ2-5 | NA | TRBV28 | few | TGTGCCAGCAGGCATTCATCAGGGGACGAGACCCAGTACTTC | CASRHSSGDETQYF
TRBJ2-1 | NA | TRBV7-2 | NA | TGTGCCAGCAGCCCCCCTGGCGGACGGCTCTACAATGAGCAGTTCTTC | CASSPPGGRLYNEQFF
TRBJ2-7 | NA | TRBV29-1 | NA | TGCAGCGTGAAAGGGGGTTTTGCCGAGCAGTACTTC | CSVKGGFAEQYF
TRBJ1-1 | TRBD1 | TRBV7-2 | many | TGTGCCAGCAGCTTAGGGGGGGCCGGACAGGGATTGGAAGCTTTCTTT | CASSLGGAGQGLEAFF
TRBJ2-5 | NA | TRBV29-1 | few | TGCAGCGCACAACAGGAGACCCAGTACTTC | CSAQQETQYF
TRBJ2-3 | TRBD2 | TRBV12-5 | few | TGTGCTAGTGGTTCAGGGACTATACTAACAGATACGCAGTATTTT | CASGSGTILTDTQYF
TRBJ2-1 | TRBD2 | TRBV6-2/TRBV6-3 | many | TGTGCCAGCAGTCCGCATAGGGCGGGAGGGTACAATGAGCAGTTCTTC | CASSPHRAGGYNEQFF
TRBJ1-2 | NA | TRBV5-1 | NA | TGCGCCAGCAGCTTGGGGCAGGGGACGAATGCGGGCGGCTACACCTTC | CASSLGQGTNAGGYTF
TRBJ2-7 | NA | TRBV20-1 | many | TGCAGTGCTAGGTGGGGAGGATACGAGCAGTACTTC | CSARWGGYEQYF
TRBJ2-7 | TRBD2 | TRBV12-3/TRBV12-4 | many | TGTGCCAGCAGCTTTAGCGGGAGGAGCCCCTACGAGCAGTACTTC | CASSFSGRSPYEQYF
TRBJ1-4 | TRBD1 | TRBV28 | NA | TGTGCCAGCAGGGGACAGAGTAATGAAAAACTGTTTTTT | CASRGQSNEKLFF
TRBJ1-1 | TRBD1 | TRBV7-2 | many | TGTGCCAGCAGGCCACAGGGGGTCGGGGCTGAAGCTTTCTTT | CASRPQGVGAEAFF
TRBJ1-5 | NA | TRBV18 | few | TGTGCCAGCTCCCGTACGTCTGTGCAAGGAGGACAGCCCCAGCATTTT | CASSRTSVQGGQPQHF
TRBJ1-3 | NA | TRBV9 | few | TGTGCCAGCAGCGTAGAGGGTTACGGAAACACCATATATTTT | CASSVEGYGNTIYF
TRBJ2-4 | TRBD2 | TRBV12-3/TRBV12-4 | NA | TGTGCCAGCAGTTATCGGACTAGCGGGGGTATAGCCAAAAACATTCAGTACTTC | CASSYRTSGGIAKNIQYF
TRBJ2-1 | NA | TRBV18 | many | TGTGCCAGCTCACCCGGACAGAACAATGAGCAGTTCTTC | CASSPGQNNEQFF